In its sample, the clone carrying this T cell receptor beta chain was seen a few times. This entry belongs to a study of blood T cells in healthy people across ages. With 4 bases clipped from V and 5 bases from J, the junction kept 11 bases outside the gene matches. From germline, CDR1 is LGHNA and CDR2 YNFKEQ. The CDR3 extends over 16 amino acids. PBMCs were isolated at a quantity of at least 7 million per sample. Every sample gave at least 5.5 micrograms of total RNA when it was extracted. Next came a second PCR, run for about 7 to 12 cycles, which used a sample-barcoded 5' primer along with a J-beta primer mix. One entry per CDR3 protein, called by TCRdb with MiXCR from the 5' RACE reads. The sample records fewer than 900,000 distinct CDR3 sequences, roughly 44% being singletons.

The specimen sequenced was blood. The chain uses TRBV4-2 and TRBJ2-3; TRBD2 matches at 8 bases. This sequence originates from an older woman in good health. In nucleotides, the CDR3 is TGTGCCAGCAGCCCCCCTTTGGGTCGGGAGGGAGATACGCAGTATTTT. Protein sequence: CASSPPLGREGDTQYF.